This paragraph covers one T cell receptor (beta chain) sequence. The data belong to a study of blood T cell repertoires in COVID-19. The overall study: Spain, Italy and the United States supplied samples that represented acute and convalescent COVID-19. T cells, B-cell-depleted T cells, or PBMCs supplied cDNA or gDNA.

Per the authors' pipeline: Estimated nucleated cell counts came from reference gene primer amplification. Data came from immunoSEQ multiplex PCR; TCRdb stores just in-frame clones and leaves some out. Clone size and the V and J calls come from that table; the DNA yielded D and trimming. The repertoire holds hundreds of thousands of clones, with about four fifths as singletons. CDR3 length: 16 amino acids. The germline V gene encodes CDR1 SGHTA and CDR2 FQGTGA. V shed 8 bases and J shed 4 bases, with 22 bases lying between them. The TCR was taken from an elderly man with acute or convalescent COVID-19. The sample consisted of peripheral blood. The V and J genes are TRBV7-3 and TRBJ2-3, with D maybe TRBD2 (6 bases). The CDR3 nucleotides read TGTGCCAGCCGAAGAGGTGGGGGGACGGGGTCAGATACGCAGTATTTT. It is translated as CASRRGGGTGSDTQYF.